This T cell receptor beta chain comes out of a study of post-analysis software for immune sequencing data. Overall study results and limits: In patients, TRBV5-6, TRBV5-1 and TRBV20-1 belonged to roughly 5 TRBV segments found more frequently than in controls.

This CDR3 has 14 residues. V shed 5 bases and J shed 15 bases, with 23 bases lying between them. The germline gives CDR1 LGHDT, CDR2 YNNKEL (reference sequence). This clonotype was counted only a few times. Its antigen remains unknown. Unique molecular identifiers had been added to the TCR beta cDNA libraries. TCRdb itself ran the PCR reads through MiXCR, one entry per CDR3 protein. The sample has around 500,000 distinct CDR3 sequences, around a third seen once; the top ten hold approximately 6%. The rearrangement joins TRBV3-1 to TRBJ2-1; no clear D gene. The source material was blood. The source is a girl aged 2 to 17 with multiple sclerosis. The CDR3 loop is CASSDSTGLPWGFF. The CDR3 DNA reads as TGTGCCAGCAGCGACTCTACCGGCCTGCCATGGGGGTTCTTC.